These 27 T cell receptor beta chains were all obtained from the same sample, sequenced in a study of control samples from healthy donors and cancer patients. Some clones are missing from TCRdb's copy, which holds only in-frame ones; the method was immunoSEQ multiplex PCR. The sample comprises 150,000 to 200,000 clones, about 90% of which are singletons, and just over 2% rests with the top ten. Material: blood. These receptors originate from a middle-aged woman in good health.

A single count supports this clone. V gene TRBV5-1 combines with J gene TRBJ1-6; D uncertain. Per germline, CDR1 SGHRS and CDR2 YFSETQ. The CDR3 has 12 residues. The germline V and J ends were trimmed by 6 bases and 9 bases, with 10 bases remaining between them. CDR3 nucleotide sequence: TGCGCCAGCACTGAGAGCGGTTCACCCCTCCACTTT. The encoded protein is CASTESGSPLHF.

J is TRBJ1-3 and V is TRBV18; 7 bases match TRBD1. CDR3 length: 17 residues. CDR1 KGHSH and CDR2 LQKENI come from the germline V gene. The J segment lost 0 bases and the V segment lost 2 bases, leaving 7 bases of the junction unmatched. In DNA, the CDR3 is TGTGCCAGCTCACCATCGAGACAGGGCTACTCTGGAAACACCATATATTTT. This encodes CASSPSRQGYSGNTIYF.

This sequence joins TRBV29-1 and TRBJ2-2, with a tentative D call TRBD1 (6 bases). This CDR3 region has 16 residues. Germline-derived CDR1 and CDR2 are SQVTM and ANQGSEA. The V end lost 0 bases, the J end lost 6 bases, and 17 bases lay between the germline ends. In nucleotides, the CDR3 is TGCAGCGTTGAAGATTGGGGGCAGGGCTACGCCGGGGAGCTGTTTTTT. This gives the protein CSVEDWGQGYAGELFF.

This clone was found once. The CDR3 loop reads CSALNTEAFF. As DNA, the CDR3 is TGCAGCGCTCTGAACACTGAAGCTTTCTTT. The chain is built from TRBV29-1 and TRBJ1-1; D ambiguous. This CDR3 contains 10 residues. Germline V gene data show CDR1 as SQVTM and CDR2 as ANQGSEA. V lost 7 bases and J lost 0, with 3 bases in between.

V is TRBV18 and J is TRBJ1-1; D is possibly TRBD1 (6 bases). The V gene lost 3 bases and the J gene lost 1 base, with 12 bases spanning the gap. The CDR3 has 15 residues. The germline V gene has CDR1 KGHSH and CDR2 LQKENI. CDR3 sequence: CASSPQQGENTEAFF. The CDR3 DNA follows: TGTGCCAGCTCACCCCAACAGGGAGAGAACACTGAAGCTTTCTTT.

The chain recombines TRBV7-9 with TRBJ1-4; 7 nucleotides agree with TRBD1. V shed 5 bases, J shed 4 bases, and the junction held 4 bases outside the gene matches. The germline CDR1 and CDR2 sequences are SEHNR and FQNEAQ (reference sequence). The CDR3 has 14 residues. For the CDR3, the DNA is TGTGCCAGCAGCACCGGGACAGATAATGAAAAACTGTTTTTT. Its translation: CASSTGTDNEKLFF.

The chain employs TRBV7-2 and TRBJ2-1; tentatively, D is TRBD2 (7 bases). Germline assignment: CDR1 SGHTA and CDR2 FQGNSA. The V gene lost 0 bases and the J gene lost 4 bases, with 10 bases spanning the gap. CDR3 length: 15 residues. The DNA of the CDR3 is TGTGCCAGCAGCTTAGCGGGGGGGCCGTACAATGAGCAGTTCTTC. Encoded protein: CASSLAGGPYNEQFF.

This clone was observed a single time. The V and J genes are TRBV3-1 (or the pseudogene TRBV3-2) and TRBJ2-1; maybe TRBD2 (6 bases). The CDR3 has 15 residues. The germline gives CDR1 LGHDT, CDR2 YNNKEL (reference sequence). Trimming took 0 bases from V and 4 from J, leaving 10 bases between them. The DNA of the CDR3 is TGTGCCAGCAGCCAAGATTGGGACTCTTACAATGAGCAGTTCTTC. Translated: CASSQDWDSYNEQFF.

The genes are TRBV9 and TRBJ2-2; no clear D gene. Trimming removed 1 base at V and 0 bases at J, with 7 bases between. CDR3 length: 15 amino acids. Germline V gives CDR1 SGDLS, CDR2 YYNGEE. The CDR3 spells CASSVYGSNTGELFF. CDR3 nucleotides: TGTGCCAGCAGCGTATACGGTTCGAACACCGGGGAGCTGTTTTTT. Combining the CDR3 with reference TRBV9 and TRBJ2-2 gives the whole variable domain DSGVTQTPKHLITATGQRVTLRCSPRSGDLSVYWYQQSLDQGLQFLIQYYNGEERAKGNILERFSAQQFPDLHSELNLSSLELGDSALYFCASSVYGSNTGELFFGEGSRLTVL.

This chain connects TRBV7-9 to TRBJ1-5; 7 bases are a match to TRBD1. This CDR3 has 16 amino acids. Germline CDR1 is SEHNR and CDR2 is FQNEAQ (reference sequence). V gave up 1 base and J gave up 7 bases; unmatched junction bases: 10. Here the CDR3 reads CASSLGQHRGPQPQHF. Here the CDR3 DNA reads TGTGCCAGCAGCTTAGGCCAACACAGGGGCCCACAGCCCCAGCATTTT.

V and J are TRBV27 and TRBJ2-1; no definite D call. The V end lost 0 bases, the J end lost 4 bases, and 16 bases lay between the germline ends. The CDR3 is 17 residues long. Germline CDR1 MNHEY, CDR2 SMNVEV (reference sequence). The CDR3 region has the DNA TGTGCCAGCAGTTTATCGGACCCCGAGCACGGTTACAATGAGCAGTTCTTC. Translated: CASSLSDPEHGYNEQFF.

This chain connects TRBV2 to TRBJ1-5, with no clear D. Germline loops: CDR1 SNHLY, CDR2 FYNNEI. The length of the CDR3 is 14 residues. Trimming removed 2 bases at V and 6 bases at J, with 11 bases between. The CDR3 is CASSEFETLQPQHF. In DNA, the CDR3 is TGTGCCAGCAGTGAATTCGAGACACTTCAGCCCCAGCATTTT.

This clone was counted once. The chain uses TRBV12-3 or TRBV12-4 and TRBJ1-1; unclear D gene. The CDR3 runs to 12 residues. Trimming removed 6 bases at V and 4 bases at J, with 9 bases between. The CDR3 region has the DNA TGTGCCAGCAGCCCTGATGGCACTGAAGCTTTCTTT. Its translation: CASSPDGTEAFF.

V usage is TRBV10-3 and J usage is TRBJ1-1; the match to TRBD1 covers 8 bases. With V trimmed by 4 bases and J by 4 bases, 5 bases remained unmatched. Germline-derived CDR1 and CDR2 are ENHRY and SYGVKD. The CDR3 loop spans 14 amino acids. The CDR3 sequence is CAISGHRGGTEAFF. In nucleotides, the CDR3 is TGTGCCATCAGTGGTCACAGGGGGGGCACTGAAGCTTTCTTT.

J is TRBJ2-7 and V is TRBV5-1; D is tentatively TRBD1 or TRBD2 (5 bases each). CDR3 size: 13 residues. Germline V gives CDR1 SGHRS, CDR2 YFSETQ. Trimming stripped 2 bases from V and 2 bases from J, with 8 bases between. The CDR3 region has the DNA TGCGCCAGCAGCTTCGGGGCACCCTACGAGCAGTACTTC. It translates to CASSFGAPYEQYF.

J is TRBJ2-7 and V is TRBV7-3; D may correspond to TRBD1 or TRBD2 (5 bases each). Deletions cut 4 bases from V and 0 bases from J, with 16 bases between. CDR1 SGHTA and CDR2 FQGTGA come from the germline V gene. The CDR3 has 16 residues. Written as DNA, the CDR3 is TGTGCCAGCAGCTCACGGACCGGGACGACCTCCTACGAGCAGTACTTC. This translates into CASSSRTGTTSYEQYF.

V usage is TRBV5-5 and J usage is TRBJ1-2; 11 bases agree with TRBD1. The CDR3 contains 15 residues. Germline V gene data show CDR1 as SGHKS and CDR2 as YYEKEE (reference sequence). J lost 5 bases, V lost 4 bases, and 7 bases had no gene match. CDR3: CASSQPWDRGYGYTF. The CDR3 DNA sequence: TGTGCCAGCAGCCAGCCTTGGGACAGGGGGTATGGCTACACCTTC.

The chain couples TRBV2 to TRBJ2-5; TRBD1 might be the D (5 bases). The germline CDR1 and CDR2 sequences are SNHLY and FYNNEI. CDR3 length equals 13 residues. The V end lost 4 bases, the J end lost 5 bases, and 11 bases lay between the germline ends. CDR3 amino acids: CASSGPRQETQYF. The CDR3 DNA is TGTGCCAGCAGTGGCCCAAGACAGGAGACCCAGTACTTC.

The chain employs TRBV12-5 and TRBJ1-5, with TRBD1 identical over 8 bases. Germline-derived CDR1 and CDR2 are LGHNT and FRNRAP. J lost 1 base, V lost 3 bases, and 5 bases had no gene match. The CDR3 totals 16 residues. CDR3 sequence reads: CASGFQGAVSNQPQHF. The DNA of the CDR3 is TGTGCTAGTGGTTTCCAGGGGGCGGTCAGCAATCAGCCCCAGCATTTT. The entire variable domain, with the rest obtained from reference TRBV12-5 and TRBJ1-5, is as follows: DARVTQTPRHKVTEMGQEVTMRCQPILGHNTVFWYRQTMMQGLELLAYFRNRAPLDDSGMPKDRFSAEMPDATLATLKIQPSEPRDSAVYFCASGFQGAVSNQPQHFGDGTRLSIL.

The chain combines TRBV5-1 with TRBJ2-3; a possible D gene is TRBD1 (5 bases). This CDR3 is 16 amino acids long. V lost 4 bases to trimming and J lost 4 bases, with 19 bases between them. Germline V lookup: CDR1 SGHRS, CDR2 YFSETQ. CDR3 region: CASSGWGPDGPDTQYF. The CDR3 coding sequence is TGCGCCAGCAGCGGATGGGGCCCGGACGGCCCAGATACGCAGTATTTT.

CDR3 sequence (DNA): TGTGCCAGCAGTTATAGAGGGGGCATTATAGGCTACACCTTC. Translating gives CASSYRGGIIGYTF. The chain carries TRBV6-5 and TRBJ1-2; 7 bases match TRBD1. The CDR3 runs 14 residues. V lost 3 bases and J lost 8; bases outside the gene matches: 9. Germline loops: CDR1 MNHEY, CDR2 SVGAGI.

This sequence joins TRBV18 and TRBJ2-5, with D maybe TRBD1 (7 bases). Germline CDR1 KGHSH, CDR2 LQKENI. Trimming left V 3 bases short and J 5 bases short, with 13 bases between. The CDR3 is 14 residues long. As DNA, the CDR3 is TGTGCCAGCTCACCGGAGGGGGCTGGGGAGACCCAGTACTTC. Its protein product is CASSPEGAGETQYF. Supplemented by reference TRBV18 and TRBJ2-5, the full variable domain reads NAGVMQNPRHLVRRRGQEARLRCSPMKGHSHVYWYRQLPEEGLKFMVYLQKENIIDESGMPKERFSAEFPKEGPSILRIQQVVRGDSAAYFCASSPEGAGETQYFGPGTRLLVL.

This CDR3 reads CASSLAGTGPYEQYF. The CDR3 region has the DNA TGTGCCAGCAGCTTGGCTGGGACAGGGCCCTACGAGCAGTACTTC. V is TRBV5-8 and J is TRBJ2-7; 9 nucleotides agree with TRBD1. Trimming at V came to 0 bases and at J to 2 bases, leaving 3 bases not matched to a gene. This CDR3 spans 15 amino acids. Germline CDR1 reads SGHTS; CDR2 reads YDEGEE. The full variable domain, with the rest looked up from reference TRBV5-8 and TRBJ2-7, is EAGVTQSPTHLIKTRGQQATLRCSPISGHTSVYWYQQALGLGLQFLLWYDEGEERNRGNFPPRFSGRQFPNYSSELNVNALELEDSALYLCASSLAGTGPYEQYFGPGTRLTVT.

The V gene is TRBV5-1, the J gene TRBJ2-2; 7 bases align to TRBD2. Germline V gene sequence: CDR1 SGHRS, CDR2 YFSETQ. CDR3 length: 17 residues. J lost 4 bases, V lost 7 bases, and 16 bases had no gene match. The DNA for the CDR3 is TGCGCCAGCGTCAAAACCCCGGGACTACTACCCACCGGGGAGCTGTTTTTT. Translated, it gives CASVKTPGLLPTGELFF. Full variable domain (rest looked up from reference TRBV5-1 and TRBJ2-2): KAGVTQTPRYLIKTRGQQVTLSCSPISGHRSVSWYQQTPGQGLQFLFEYFSETQRNKGNFPGRFSGRQFSNSRSEMNVSTLELGDSALYLCASVKTPGLLPTGELFFGEGSRLTVL.

The chain uses TRBV27 and TRBJ2-5, with D possibly matching TRBD1 (5 bases). The length of the CDR3 is 14 residues. The ends were cut back, 5 bases at V and 2 bases at J, with 12 bases in the middle. Looked up from germline, CDR1 is MNHEY and CDR2 is SMNVEV (reference sequence). This chain's CDR3 is CASSPQRGQETQYF. The CDR3 nucleotides read TGTGCCAGCAGTCCACAAAGGGGACAAGAGACCCAGTACTTC.

This sequence joins TRBV6-1 and TRBJ1-1; D might be TRBD1 (6 bases). Germline CDR1 is MNHNS and CDR2 is SASEGT. The CDR3 length is 14 residues. With 3 bases removed from V and 3 bases from J, the gap between germline ends came to 11 bases. The CDR3 is CASSDSQGYTEAFF. Written as DNA, the CDR3 is TGTGCCAGCAGTGATTCACAGGGATACACTGAAGCTTTCTTT.

The chain links TRBV7-8 to TRBJ2-7; the match to TRBD2 covers 8 bases. This CDR3 comprises 15 residues. J gave up 6 bases and V 5 bases, and 12 bases lay outside the gene matches. Germline CDR1 is SGHVS and CDR2 is FQNEAQ. The CDR3 here is CASSRVSGDPSEQYF. The CDR3 bases are TGTGCCAGCAGCCGAGTTAGCGGGGACCCCTCCGAGCAGTACTTC. The full variable domain, with the rest looked up from reference TRBV7-8 and TRBJ2-7, is GAGVSQSPRYKVAKRGQDVALRCDPISGHVSLFWYQQALGQGPEFLTYFQNEAQLDKSGLPSDRFFAERPEGSVSTLKIQRTQQEDSAVYLCASSRVSGDPSEQYFGPGTRLTVT.